One and the same sample provided the 32 T cell receptor beta chains below, sequenced in a study of T cell repertoires in cytomegalovirus infection. Using its own MiXCR run on the reads, TCRdb lists one record per CDR3 protein. The sample contains some 800,000 distinct CDR3 sequences, approximately 32% of which appear only once. Antigen specificity for these receptors is unknown. Sequenced here: cultured CD8+ T cells from PBMCs, sampled from culture after CMV antigen stimulation. All receptors come from a human donor in good health (CMV status not recorded). Some clones in this sample may be carry-over from other donors' samples.

V usage is TRBV27 and J usage is TRBJ1-5; a possible D gene is TRBD1 (5 bases). The CDR3 has 15 amino acids. Looked up from germline, CDR1 is MNHEY and CDR2 is SMNVEV (reference sequence). The ends were cut back, 6 bases at V and 3 bases at J, with 15 bases in the middle. CDR3 sequence reads: CASRPSGYTNQPQHF. The CDR3 DNA is TGTGCCAGCAGACCCTCAGGGTATACCAATCAGCCCCAGCATTTT.

This clonotype has only one observation. V usage is TRBV19 and J usage is TRBJ2-1; 12 bases fit TRBD2. The germline V gene encodes CDR1 LNHDA and CDR2 SQIVND (reference sequence). The ends lost 1 base at V and 4 bases at J; junction bases unmatched: 5. This CDR3 contains 17 residues. CDR3 loop: CASSIASGGAVYNEQFF. The DNA of the CDR3 is TGTGCCAGTAGTATAGCTAGCGGGGGGGCCGTTTACAATGAGCAGTTCTTC.

The CDR3 is CASSQEPQGYEQYV. CDR3 coding DNA: TGCGCCAGCAGCCAAGAACCACAGGGGTACGAGCAGTACGTC. The chain carries TRBV4-3 and TRBJ2-7; 7 bases align to TRBD1. Germline trimming cut 0 bases from V and 4 bases from J; bases unmatched to any gene: 3. The CDR3 spans 14 residues. Germline lookup yields CDR1 LGHNA and CDR2 YSLEER.

This clonotype was counted between two and nine times. The chain couples TRBV2 to TRBJ1-3; D is undetermined. The CDR3 loop spans 14 amino acids. The germline V and J ends were trimmed by 1 base and 7 bases, with 11 bases remaining between them. Germline V CDR1 and CDR2: SNHLY, FYNNEI. DNA for the CDR3: TGTGCCAGCAGTGAAGGAGGGTCCCGGAACACCATATATTTT. Translating it yields CASSEGGSRNTIYF.

This chain uses TRBV7-9 with TRBJ2-4; 8 bases align to TRBD2. Germline CDR1 is SEHNR and CDR2 is FQNEAQ (reference sequence). J gave up 7 bases and V 5 bases, and 13 bases lay outside the gene matches. The CDR3 runs to 16 residues. DNA of the CDR3: TGTGCCAGCAGCCAACCTAAGGGAGCGGGGGAGAACATTCAGTACTTC. This codes for CASSQPKGAGENIQYF.

The V gene is TRBV6-1, the J gene TRBJ1-5, with 8 positions matching TRBD1. The CDR3 is 16 amino acids. CDR1 MNHNS and CDR2 SASEGT come from the germline V gene. Trimming at V came to 1 base and at J to 2 bases, leaving 4 bases not matched to a gene. The CDR3 bases are TGTGCCAGCAGTGAAGGGCCGGGACAGGGCAATCAGCCCCAGCATTTT. It yields the protein CASSEGPGQGNQPQHF.

This clonotype occurred many times. This chain links TRBV7-2 with TRBJ2-2; 12 bases line up with TRBD1. The J segment lost 5 bases and the V segment lost 5 bases, leaving 12 bases of the junction unmatched. The CDR3 extends over 18 amino acids. Per germline, CDR1 SGHTA and CDR2 FQGNSA. The CDR3: CASSQSYGTGGRTGELFF. Here the CDR3 DNA reads TGTGCCAGCAGCCAGAGCTACGGGACAGGGGGCAGGACCGGGGAGCTGTTTTTT.

The sample holds many counts of this clonotype. The chain uses TRBV6-2 or TRBV6-3 and TRBJ1-1; TRBD1 matches at 8 bases. Germline values: CDR1 MNHEY, CDR2 SVGEGT. The J segment lost 3 bases and the V segment lost 0 bases, leaving 9 bases of the junction unmatched. The CDR3 extends over 17 amino acids. This chain's CDR3 is CASSYSMSDRVDTEAFF. The CDR3 bases are TGTGCCAGCAGTTACTCGATGTCGGACAGGGTTGACACTGAAGCTTTCTTT.

The rearrangement uses TRBV28 and TRBJ2-1; D is unresolved. This CDR3 is 17 amino acids long. The V gene lost 6 bases and the J gene lost 0 bases, with 18 bases spanning the gap. Germline lookup yields CDR1 MDHEN and CDR2 SYDVKM. The CDR3 region has the DNA TGTGCCAGCAGCCAAGATGGGCAGGTGAGCTCCTACAATGAGCAGTTCTTC. Translating it yields CASSQDGQVSSYNEQFF.

The chain combines TRBV4-2 with TRBJ2-5; 12 nucleotides align to TRBD2. Germline values: CDR1 LGHNA, CDR2 YNFKEQ. The CDR3 is 19 amino acids. The V gene end was trimmed by 3 bases and the J gene end by 0 bases; junction bases not matched to a gene: 11. The CDR3 DNA sequence: TGTGCCAGCAGCCAGGCTAAATTTCTAGCGGGGGGGAACCAAGAGACCCAGTACTTC. Translating gives CASSQAKFLAGGNQETQYF.

V and J are TRBV25-1 and TRBJ2-2; 9 positions agree with TRBD1. This CDR3 has 15 amino acids. V was clipped by 6 bases and J by 3 bases; unmatched bases: 5. Germline loops: CDR1 MGHDK, CDR2 SYGVNS. The CDR3 region has the DNA TGTGCCAGCAGGACAGGGGGTTCGGACACCGGGGAGCTGTTTTTT. It yields the protein CASRTGGSDTGELFF.

The V and J genes are TRBV3-1 and TRBJ2-3; D unclear. The germline gives CDR1 LGHDT, CDR2 YNNKEL (reference sequence). The CDR3 loop spans 18 amino acids. V shed 0 bases and J shed 2 bases, with 18 bases lying between them. DNA for the CDR3: TGTGCCAGCAGCCAAGAGGACGGGCAGAAGACGAACACAGATACGCAGTATTTT. Translating it yields CASSQEDGQKTNTDTQYF.

This clonotype was picked up a small number of times. The chain has TRBV28 and TRBJ1-1, with D possibly TRBD1 on 6 matching bases. CDR1 is MDHEN and CDR2 is SYDVKM in the germline V gene. The V gene lost 6 bases and the J gene lost 5 bases, with 25 bases spanning the gap. The CDR3 covers 17 residues. In DNA, the CDR3 is TGTGCCAGCAGACTTTCCCCCTCCAGGACAGCTTGGACTGAAGCTTTCTTT. The encoded protein is CASRLSPSRTAWTEAFF.

This clonotype occurred a few times. The rearrangement links TRBV5-6 to TRBJ2-1; D not certain. The CDR3 runs to 13 residues. The V gene lost 0 bases and the J gene lost 8 bases, with 9 bases spanning the gap. Looked up from germline, CDR1 is SGHDT and CDR2 is YYEEEE. The CDR3 region has the DNA TGTGCCAGCAGCTTGGGGGGTTCTTATGAGCAGTTCTTC. This sequence encodes CASSLGGSYEQFF.

The chain links TRBV27 to TRBJ2-1, with D perhaps matching TRBD1 or TRBD2 (5 bases each). Germline V lookup: CDR1 MNHEY, CDR2 SMNVEV (reference sequence). The V end lost 4 bases, the J end lost 1 base, and 17 bases lay between the germline ends. This CDR3 is 17 amino acids long. The CDR3 loop is CASSSSGTPRSYNEQFF. The CDR3 bases are TGTGCCAGCAGTTCCTCCGGGACCCCGAGGTCCTACAATGAGCAGTTCTTC.

This chain uses TRBV6-1 with TRBJ2-5; 12 bases fit TRBD2. Germline values: CDR1 MNHNS, CDR2 SASEGT. Trimming took 3 bases from V and 4 from J; bases not matched to a gene: 21. CDR3 size: 21 residues. The CDR3 region has the DNA TGTGCCAGCAGTGATCGCAGGGGGGGCGGAACTAGCGGGGGGCCTAGAGAGACCCAGTACTTC. The encoded protein is CASSDRRGGGTSGGPRETQYF.

Details on this clonotype: Being one base from a much bigger clone, this may be a read error. The V gene is TRBV7-9, the J gene TRBJ2-7; 11 nucleotides match TRBD2. The CDR3 has 15 amino acids. V gave up 1 base and J gave up 4 bases; unmatched junction bases: 3. Germline CDR1 SEHNR, CDR2 FQNEAQ (reference sequence). The CDR3, as DNA: TGTGCCAGCAGCTTAGATAGCGGGGGGGGATACGAGCAGTACTTC. This translates into CASSLDSGGGYEQYF.

The chain joins TRBV5-3 to TRBJ1-1; TRBD1 aligns across 7 bases. TRBV5-3 is noted as an ORF with a role that remains uncertain. The CDR3 is 17 residues long. V was pared by 2 bases and J by 0 bases, with 10 bases of the junction left unmatched. The CDR3 reads CARSFGTDIKVNTEAFF. DNA of the CDR3: TGTGCCAGAAGCTTCGGGACAGATATAAAAGTGAACACTGAAGCTTTCTTT.

The V gene is TRBV4-1, the J gene TRBJ2-1, with 9 bases that match TRBD2. The ends lost 0 bases at V and 6 bases at J; junction bases unmatched: 12. Germline V gene lookup returns CDR1 MGHRA and CDR2 YSYEKL. CDR3 size: 18 residues. CDR3 DNA: TGCGCCAGCAGCCAAGATGCGGGGGGGGCCGGTATAATCAATGAGCAGTTCTTC. Translation: CASSQDAGGAGIINEQFF.

This clonotype was seen a few times. The chain joins TRBV3-1 to TRBJ1-1, with D perhaps matching TRBD1 (6 bases). Per the germline V gene, CDR1 is LGHDT and CDR2 is YNNKEL (reference sequence). Trimming took off 5 bases at V and 0 bases at J, with 16 bases between the two ends. The CDR3 has 16 amino acids. Here the CDR3 reads CASSSSGAQMNTEAFF. In DNA form, the CDR3 reads TGTGCCAGCAGCTCCTCAGGGGCGCAGATGAACACTGAAGCTTTCTTT.

The rearrangement uses TRBV19 and TRBJ2-3, with D tentatively TRBD1 or TRBD2 (5 bases each). This CDR3 has 11 residues. Germline-derived CDR1 and CDR2 are LNHDA and SQIVND (reference sequence). Trimming took 10 bases from V and 7 from J, leaving 12 bases between them. The CDR3, as DNA: TGTGCCACTAGAGGGGCCCATACGCAGTATTTT. Its translation: CATRGAHTQYF.

This chain joins TRBV6-2 or TRBV6-3 and TRBJ2-3; 7 bases map to TRBD2. The V gene's germline CDR1 is MNHEY and CDR2 SVGEGT. V was pared by 2 bases and J by 0 bases, with 5 bases of the junction left unmatched. The CDR3 totals 16 residues. The DNA for the CDR3 is TGTGCCAGCAGTTACCACGCGGGAGAGAGCACAGATACGCAGTATTTT. Translating it yields CASSYHAGESTDTQYF.

The rearrangement joins TRBV15 to TRBJ2-1, with a tentative D call TRBD1 (5 bases). Looked up from germline, CDR1 is LNHNV and CDR2 is YYDKDF (reference sequence). The V gene lost 4 bases and the J gene lost 6 bases, with 19 bases spanning the gap. The length of the CDR3 is 16 residues. The CDR3 DNA reads TGTGCCACCAGCACTAGTTGGCCTAGGGGCCTCAATGAGCAGTTCTTC. Its translation is CATSTSWPRGLNEQFF. Full variable domain (missing parts from reference TRBV15 and TRBJ2-1): DAMVIQNPRYQVTQFGKPVTLSCSQTLNHNVMYWYQQKSSQAPKLLFHYYDKDFNNEADTPDNFQSRRPNTSFCFLDIRSPGLGDTAMYLCATSTSWPRGLNEQFFGPGTRLTVL.

The chain is built from TRBV2 and TRBJ2-3; 9 bases align to TRBD2. The CDR3 length is 14 residues. Germline CDR1 reads SNHLY; CDR2 reads FYNNEI. After removal of 4 bases from V and 3 bases from J, the junction contained 2 bases not matched to a gene. CDR3 in amino acids: CASSALAGTDTQYF. The CDR3 nucleotides read TGTGCCAGCAGTGCCCTAGCGGGGACAGATACGCAGTATTTT.

A word on this clonotype: One end of the junction is discordant with germline, which a read error may explain. The chain carries TRBV5-1 and TRBJ2-1, with 9 positions matching TRBD1. Germline V gene sequence: CDR1 SGHRS, CDR2 YFSETQ. The CDR3 loop spans 15 amino acids. In nucleotides, the CDR3 is TGTACCAGCAGCTCCCCGGGACAGGGCTACAATGAGCAGTTCTTC. Its protein is CTSSSPGQGYNEQFF.

The rearrangement links TRBV27 to TRBJ1-6; TRBD1 aligns across 7 bases. After removal of 7 bases from V and 7 bases from J, the junction contained 7 bases not matched to a gene. In germline, CDR1 is MNHEY, CDR2 SMNVEV (reference sequence). The CDR3 consists of 14 residues. DNA of the CDR3: TGTGCCAGCACCACCGGGACAGAAAATTCACCCCTCCACTTT. Protein sequence: CASTTGTENSPLHF.

This clonotype was seen repeatedly, ten times or more. The chain is built from TRBV7-8 and TRBJ2-7, with D hard to call. The CDR3 consists of 16 residues. V lost 5 bases, J lost 4 bases, and 21 bases lay in between. Germline CDR1 reads SGHVS; CDR2 reads FQNEAQ. The CDR3 coding sequence is TGTGCCAGCAGCCCCGATCGACATCAACCTTCATACGAGCAGTACTTC. This translates into CASSPDRHQPSYEQYF.

The sample holds many counts of this clonotype. This chain joins TRBV4-2 and TRBJ2-3; 9 nucleotides match TRBD2. CDR3 length equals 16 residues. V shed 4 bases and J 4 bases; nucleotides not matched to a gene: 9. The germline V gene encodes CDR1 LGHNA and CDR2 YNFKEQ. The CDR3 protein is CASSLIAGEAPDTQYF. Written as DNA, the CDR3 is TGTGCCAGCAGCCTTATAGCGGGGGAAGCCCCAGATACGCAGTATTTT.

V usage is TRBV24-1 and J usage is TRBJ1-2, with D maybe TRBD1 (5 bases). The CDR3 spans 13 residues. V dropped 5 bases and J dropped 8 bases, with 14 bases sitting between them. Germline V gives CDR1 KGHDR, CDR2 SFDVKD. The CDR3 region has the DNA TGTGCCACCAGTGTAGATAGGGGTCAAGGCTACACCTTC. It yields the protein CATSVDRGQGYTF.

This clonotype was counted at least ten times. This sequence joins TRBV12-3 or TRBV12-4 and TRBJ1-5, with D maybe TRBD1 (5 bases). The V end lost 6 bases, the J end lost 6 bases, and 15 bases lay between the germline ends. This CDR3 region has 14 residues. The CDR3 loop reads CASSPTGAGQPQHF. The DNA of the CDR3 is TGTGCCAGCAGCCCCACCGGGGCGGGTCAGCCCCAGCATTTT.

The chain couples TRBV5-1 to TRBJ2-1; the D call may be TRBD1 or TRBD2 (6 bases each). Germline CDR1 is SGHRS and CDR2 is YFSETQ. The CDR3 runs to 16 residues. V lost 3 bases and J 3 bases, leaving 16 bases between the germline ends. Here the CDR3 DNA reads TGCGCCAGCAGCTGGCTGGCACAGGGACTCTACAATGAGCAGTTCTTC. This sequence encodes CASSWLAQGLYNEQFF.

The CDR3 sequence is CASSSYHVSRTDTQYF. The CDR3, as DNA: TGTGCCAGCAGCTCTTATCACGTATCCCGCACAGATACGCAGTATTTT. This sequence joins TRBV27 and TRBJ2-3; D is uncertain. This CDR3 contains 16 residues. Germline-derived CDR1 and CDR2 are MNHEY and SMNVEV (reference sequence). Trimming removed 6 bases from V and 1 base from J, with 17 bases in between.